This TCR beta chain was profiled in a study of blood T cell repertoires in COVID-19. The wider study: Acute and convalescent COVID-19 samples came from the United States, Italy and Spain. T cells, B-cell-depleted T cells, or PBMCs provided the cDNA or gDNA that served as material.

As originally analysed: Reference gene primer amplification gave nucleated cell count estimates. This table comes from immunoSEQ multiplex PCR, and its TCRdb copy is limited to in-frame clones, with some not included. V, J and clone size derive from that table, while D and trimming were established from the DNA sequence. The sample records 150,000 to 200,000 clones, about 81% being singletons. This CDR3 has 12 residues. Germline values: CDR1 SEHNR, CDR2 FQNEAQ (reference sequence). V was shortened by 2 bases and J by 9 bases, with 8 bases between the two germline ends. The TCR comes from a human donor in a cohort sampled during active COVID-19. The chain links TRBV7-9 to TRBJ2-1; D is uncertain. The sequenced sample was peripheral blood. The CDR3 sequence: CASSLHVSEQFF. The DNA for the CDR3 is TGTGCCAGCAGCTTACACGTCAGTGAGCAGTTCTTC.